This T cell receptor beta chain appears in the sequencing data of a study of molecular identifiers for immune sequencing clone quantification. General observations from the study: Effector cells kept over 97% of their molecules in clones above 20 RNA copies, while naive cells kept under 1% there.

After removal of 6 bases from V and 1 base from J, the junction contained 7 bases not matched to a gene. The CDR3 is 16 residues long. Germline V gives CDR1 MNHEY, CDR2 SMNVEV (reference sequence). Both previously described methods and listed TCR primers were employed to make bulk TCR libraries. TCRdb ran MiXCR on the PCR reads and lists one entry per CDR3 protein. This table has about 510,000 distinct CDR3 sequences, around 23% appearing once. Many counts were recorded for this clonotype. Its antigen is currently unknown. This chain uses TRBV27 with TRBJ1-1, with 11 nucleotides matching TRBD1. The sequence was obtained from a human donor in good health. Some libraries in this study had Jurkat cell RNA spiked in. The sample comprised naive CD8+ T cells from blood, with Jurkat cell RNA spiked in. The subset: FACS-sorted CD8+CD4-CCR7+CD45RA+ naive T cells. The CDR3 protein is CASRSGQGAWNTEAFF. CDR3 sequence (DNA): TGTGCCAGCAGGTCTGGACAGGGGGCTTGGAACACTGAAGCTTTCTTT.